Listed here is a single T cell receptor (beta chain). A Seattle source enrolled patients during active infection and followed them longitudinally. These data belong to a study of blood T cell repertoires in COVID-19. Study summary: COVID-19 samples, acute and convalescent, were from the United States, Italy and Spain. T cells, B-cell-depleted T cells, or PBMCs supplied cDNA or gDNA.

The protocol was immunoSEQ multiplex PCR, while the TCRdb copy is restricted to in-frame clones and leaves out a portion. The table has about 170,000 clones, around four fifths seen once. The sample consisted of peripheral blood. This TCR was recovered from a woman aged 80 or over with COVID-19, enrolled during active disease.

The CDR3 spells CASSRTGNWAWQETQYF. As DNA, the CDR3 is TGTGCCAGCAGTCGGACAGGGAATTGGGCCTGGCAAGAGACCCAGTACTTC. The chain is built from TRBV7-2 and TRBJ2-5; 8 bases are a match to TRBD1. V trimming: 6 bases; J trimming: 2 bases; junction bases outside the gene matches: 14. Germline assignment: CDR1 SGHTA and CDR2 FQGNSA. The CDR3 has 17 amino acids.